This TCR beta chain was recovered during a study of blood T cell repertoires in COVID-19. Germline V gene sequence: CDR1 MNHNS, CDR2 SASEGT. CDR3 length equals 13 residues. V shed 3 bases and J shed 8 bases, with 11 bases lying between them. Using immunoSEQ multiplex PCR, the repertoire was profiled, and TCRdb retains in-frame clones only, with some absent. The sample contains 150,000 to 180,000 clones, about 80% of which appear only once. The chain uses TRBV6-1 and TRBJ1-5; D not resolved. The specimen sequenced was peripheral blood. This TCR was recovered from a woman in her sixties with COVID-19, enrolled during active disease. The CDR3 DNA sequence: TGTGCCAGCAGTGAGGTCGGGGAGGAGCCCCAGCATTTT. Residues: CASSEVGEEPQHF.